This section outlines one T cell receptor beta chain sequence together with its context. The sample comes from a study of shared clonotypes between healthy human individuals. Study in general: Samples came from two female and a few male donors aged 18 to 49.

Trimming removed 11 bases from V and 7 bases from J, with 21 bases in between. CDR1 is SEHNR and CDR2 is FQNEAQ in the germline V gene (reference sequence). The CDR3 is 14 residues long. The authors ran the assay at deep level. The repertoire was sequenced with immunoSEQ multiplex PCR; TCRdb's copy has only in-frame clones and lacks some. The table has some 1.1 million clones, approximately 75% seen once; the top ten hold 0.89%. The chain has TRBV7-9 and TRBJ2-1; D remains unclear. The TCR comes from a man aged 18 to 30 in good health. Some clones in this sample may be carry-over from other donors' samples. Sequencing was done on a sample of memory CD4+ T cells from PBMCs. Specified subset: CD45RA-negative fraction. The CDR3 loop is CAAGVAAEVNEQFF. The CDR3 DNA is TGTGCCGCAGGTGTGGCAGCCGAGGTGAATGAGCAGTTCTTC. Complete variable domain (other parts from reference TRBV7-9 and TRBJ2-1): DTGVSQNPRHKITKRGQNVTFRCDPISEHNRLYWYRQTLGQGPEFLTYFQNEAQLEKSRLLSDRFSAERPKGSFSTLEIQRTEQGDSAMYLCAAGVAAEVNEQFFGPGTRLTVL.